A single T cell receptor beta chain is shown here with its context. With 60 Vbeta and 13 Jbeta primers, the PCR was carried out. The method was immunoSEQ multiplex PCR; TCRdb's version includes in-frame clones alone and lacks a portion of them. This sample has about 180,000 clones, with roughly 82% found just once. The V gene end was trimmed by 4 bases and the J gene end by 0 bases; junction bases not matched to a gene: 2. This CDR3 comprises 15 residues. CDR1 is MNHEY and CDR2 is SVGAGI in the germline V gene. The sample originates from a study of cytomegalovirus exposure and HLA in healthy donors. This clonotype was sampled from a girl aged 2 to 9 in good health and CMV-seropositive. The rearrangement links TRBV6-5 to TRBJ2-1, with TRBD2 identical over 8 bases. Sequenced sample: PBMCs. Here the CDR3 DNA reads TGTGCCAGCAGTTCCGGGACTAGCTCCTACAATGAGCAGTTCTTC. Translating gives CASSSGTSSYNEQFF.